This TCR beta chain was sequenced for a study of CD8 T cells in ankylosing spondylitis. Study observations and caveats: Researchers reportedly found disease-linked clones significantly enriched in matched ankylosing spondylitis synovial fluid. Certain motif variants had earlier appeared in reactive arthritis synovial fluid and blood.

In this sample, this clonotype turned up many times. Its target is not known. With 0 bases removed from V and 1 base from J, the gap between germline ends came to 9 bases. The length of the CDR3 is 15 residues. CDR1 is LNHNV and CDR2 is YYDKDF in the germline V gene (reference sequence). Each CDR3 protein gets one entry after TCRdb re-called the 5' RACE reads with MiXCR. In the table there are about 130,000 distinct CDR3 sequences, around 9.3% of which are singletons. The source is a male donor with ankylosing spondylitis or in good health (not recorded which). Sequenced input: blood, either unsorted or a sorted T cell fraction (not recorded which). The chain couples TRBV15 to TRBJ2-5; maybe TRBD2 (5 bases). The CDR3 protein is CATSRDQRSQETQYF. The CDR3 bases are TGTGCCACCAGCAGAGACCAGCGGAGCCAAGAGACCCAGTACTTC.